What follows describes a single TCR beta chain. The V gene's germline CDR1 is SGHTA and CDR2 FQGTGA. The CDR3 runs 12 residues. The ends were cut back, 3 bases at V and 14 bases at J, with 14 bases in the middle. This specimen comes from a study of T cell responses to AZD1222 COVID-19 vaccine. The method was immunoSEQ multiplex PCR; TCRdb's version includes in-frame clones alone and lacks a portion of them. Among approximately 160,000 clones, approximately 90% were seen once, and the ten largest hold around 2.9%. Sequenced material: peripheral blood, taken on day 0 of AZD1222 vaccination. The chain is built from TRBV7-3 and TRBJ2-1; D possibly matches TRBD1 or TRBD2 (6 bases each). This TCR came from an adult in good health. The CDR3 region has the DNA TGTGCCAGCAGCTTCGGAGGGGGAGGAAAGTTCTTC. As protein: CASSFGGGGKFF.